This TCR beta chain is drawn from a study of blood T cell repertoires in COVID-19. Assay used: immunoSEQ multiplex PCR; TCRdb lists only in-frame clones, some missing. The table records some 57,000 clones, around nine tenths of them present only once. With 5 bases removed from V and 0 bases from J, the gap between germline ends came to 14 bases. Germline values: CDR1 SGHAT, CDR2 FQNNGV. The CDR3 consists of 17 residues. The chain is built from TRBV11-2 and TRBJ1-6; TRBD1 is a possible D gene (5 bases). This clonotype was sampled from a man in his 70s with acute or convalescent COVID-19. The specimen sequenced was peripheral blood. The CDR3: CASSPGLLSSYNSPLHF. CDR3 coding DNA: TGTGCCAGCAGCCCGGGACTTCTAAGCTCCTATAATTCACCCCTCCACTTT.